Listed below are T cell receptor beta chains from one sample, sequenced in a study of T-cell reconstitution after alpha-beta-depleted transplantation in children. TCRdb reprocessed the PCR reads via MiXCR and lists one record per CDR3 protein. Counted here are about 640,000 distinct CDR3 sequences, roughly 17% occurring once; the ten biggest clones make up 1.1%. The sequenced sample was PBMCs from the stem cell graft donor, obtained from the stem cell graft. These receptors were collected from a human donor who donated a stem cell graft to a child with acute myeloid leukemia. Both conserved end residues are part of each CDR3. D genes are given only for firm matches. Not all rows give a size; the values are once, few, many and, for expanded clones, a class.

size: many; J: TRBJ1-6; D: NA; V: TRBV20-1; DNA: TGCAGTGCTAGCTATCAGGGATTTAATAATTCACCCCTCCACTTT; CDR3: CSASYQGFNNSPLHF
size: NA; J: TRBJ1-5; D: NA; V: TRBV12-2; DNA: TGTGCAAGTCGCTTAGGAGGATGTCAGCCCCAGCATTTT; CDR3: CASRLGGCQPQHF
size: many; J: TRBJ2-2; D: TRBD2; V: TRBV20-1; DNA: TGCAGTGCTAGAGGCGGGACTAGCATCGGGGAGCTGTTTTTT; CDR3: CSARGGTSIGELFF
size: NA; J: TRBJ1-4; D: TRBD1; V: TRBV5-1; DNA: TGCGCCAGCAGCCCAGACCGGACAGGGCAAGGGGAAAAACTGTTTTTT; CDR3: CASSPDRTGQGEKLFF
size: NA; J: TRBJ2-3; D: NA; V: TRBV5-5; DNA: TGTGCCAGCAGCCCAGGTCGATGGGGCACAGATACGCAGTATTTT; CDR3: CASSPGRWGTDTQYF
size: few; J: TRBJ1-4; D: TRBD1; V: TRBV9; DNA: TGTGCCAGCAGCGTAGCCTCGGGACAGGGTGGCGAAAAACTGTTTTTT; CDR3: CASSVASGQGGEKLFF
size: many; J: TRBJ1-5; D: NA; V: TRBV20-1; DNA: TGCAGTGCTATACAGCCCCAGCATTTT; CDR3: CSAIQPQHF
size: many; J: TRBJ2-7; D: TRBD1; V: TRBV20-1; DNA: TGCAGTGCTAGAATTGGGACAGACTACGAGCAGTACTTC; CDR3: CSARIGTDYEQYF
size: few; J: TRBJ2-7; D: NA; V: TRBV5-1; DNA: TGCGCCAGCAGCTTCTTCCTGGACTCCTACGAGCAGTACTTC; CDR3: CASSFFLDSYEQYF
size: many; J: TRBJ2-5; D: NA; V: TRBV20-1; DNA: TGCAGTGCTAGAGGGAGGGAAGAGACCCAGTACTTC; CDR3: CSARGREETQYF
size: few; J: TRBJ1-3; D: TRBD1; V: TRBV20-1; DNA: TGCAGTGCTAGAGATCGGTACAGGGGCTTATCGAGTAGTACTGGAAACACCATATATTTT; CDR3: CSARDRYRGLSSSTGNTIYF
size: many; J: TRBJ1-5; D: NA; V: TRBV12-3/TRBV12-4; DNA: TGTGCCAGCAGTTCCGGGTACCCTCAGCCCCAGCATTTT; CDR3: CASSSGYPQPQHF
size: few; J: TRBJ2-2; D: NA; V: TRBV12-3/TRBV12-4; DNA: TGTGCCAGCAGCCCCGCCGGACGAGGAGGTGCCGGGGAGCTGTTTTTT; CDR3: CASSPAGRGGAGELFF
size: NA; J: TRBJ2-3; D: TRBD1; V: TRBV7-9; DNA: TGTGCCAGCAGCCTACCAGACAGGGCGGCAGATACGCAGTATTTT; CDR3: CASSLPDRAADTQYF
size: many; J: TRBJ2-3; D: TRBD1; V: TRBV20-1; DNA: TGCAGTGCTAGAGTTAATCCGGGACAGGGGCGTCCAGATACGCAGTATTTT; CDR3: CSARVNPGQGRPDTQYF
size: many; J: TRBJ2-1; D: NA; V: TRBV6-1; DNA: TGTGCCAGCAGTGAAGACAGCTCCTACAATGAGCAGTTCTTC; CDR3: CASSEDSSYNEQFF
size: NA; J: TRBJ2-2; D: NA; V: TRBV18; DNA: TGTGCCAGCTCATCCTCGGGGGGCAGACGACCGAACACCGGGGAGCTGTTTTTT; CDR3: CASSSSGGRRPNTGELFF
size: NA; J: TRBJ1-2; D: NA; V: TRBV6-5; DNA: TGTGCCAGCAGTTATAAAAGACGGAGGGGGGGTGGCTACACCTTC; CDR3: CASSYKRRRGGGYTF
size: many; J: TRBJ1-1; D: NA; V: TRBV12-3/TRBV12-4; DNA: TGTGCCAGCAAGGTGAACACTGAAGCTTTCTTT; CDR3: CASKVNTEAFF
size: many; J: TRBJ2-1; D: TRBD2; V: TRBV20-1; DNA: TGCAGTGCTAGAGTAACGGGGGGTTCGGATGAGCAGTTCTTC; CDR3: CSARVTGGSDEQFF
size: many; J: TRBJ2-1; D: NA; V: TRBV20-1; DNA: TGCAGTGCTAGAGCGGGGGCGAACAATGAGCAGTTCTTC; CDR3: CSARAGANNEQFF
size: many; J: TRBJ1-5; D: NA; V: TRBV13; DNA: TGTGCCAGCAGCCAAGGGAGGGATCAGCCCCAGCATTTT; CDR3: CASSQGRDQPQHF
size: many; J: TRBJ2-5; D: NA; V: TRBV12-3/TRBV12-4; DNA: TGTGCCAGCAGACGGGGTTTTCAAGAGACCCAGTACTTC; CDR3: CASRRGFQETQYF
size: many; J: TRBJ1-6; D: NA; V: TRBV20-1; DNA: TGCAGTGCTAGAGGGGAGATAAATTCACCCCTCCACTTT; CDR3: CSARGEINSPLHF
size: many; J: TRBJ1-3; D: NA; V: TRBV20-1; DNA: TGCAGTGCTAGAGATGCGACTGGAAACACCATATATTTT; CDR3: CSARDATGNTIYF
size: many; J: TRBJ2-3; D: TRBD2; V: TRBV29-1; DNA: TGCAGCGCCGGGCTAGCGGGAGGATTCACAGATACGCAGTATTTT; CDR3: CSAGLAGGFTDTQYF
size: many; J: TRBJ1-4; D: NA; V: TRBV6-5; DNA: TGTGCCAGCAGTCCCCTGGACACAGACGAAAAACTGTTTTTT; CDR3: CASSPLDTDEKLFF
size: many; J: TRBJ2-5; D: TRBD2; V: TRBV20-1; DNA: TGCAGTGCCGTTTTGGGAGGGTTCCAAGAGACCCAGTACTTC; CDR3: CSAVLGGFQETQYF
size: few; J: TRBJ2-1; D: NA; V: TRBV5-5; DNA: TGTGCCAGCAGCCCGCAACTCCCCTCGGATGAGCAGTTCTTC; CDR3: CASSPQLPSDEQFF
size: many; J: TRBJ2-2; D: NA; V: TRBV29-1; DNA: TGCAGCGTTGATGGTCTAACGACGAACACCGGGGAGCTGTTTTTT; CDR3: CSVDGLTTNTGELFF
size: few; J: TRBJ1-6; D: TRBD1; V: TRBV20-1; DNA: TGCAGTGCTAGAACCCAACAGGGGGTGACAGGGTCACCCCTCCACTTT; CDR3: CSARTQQGVTGSPLHF
size: NA; J: TRBJ2-1; D: TRBD2; V: TRBV24-1; DNA: TGTGCCACCAGTGAAGGGACTAGCGGGGAAAATGAGCAGTTCTTC; CDR3: CATSEGTSGENEQFF
size: many; J: TRBJ2-5; D: NA; V: TRBV12-3/TRBV12-4; DNA: TGTGCCAGCAGTTTACACAGGGAAGAGACCCAGTACTTC; CDR3: CASSLHREETQYF
size: many; J: TRBJ2-2; D: NA; V: TRBV6-4; DNA: TGTGCCAGCAGTGTGTCCGTCGGCCGGACCACCGGGGAGCTGTTTTTT; CDR3: CASSVSVGRTTGELFF
size: NA; J: TRBJ2-1; D: NA; V: TRBV6-1; DNA: TGTGCCAGCAGTCCCCCCATCCGCTCCTACAATGAGCAGTTCTTC; CDR3: CASSPPIRSYNEQFF
size: NA; J: TRBJ2-1; D: NA; V: TRBV7-9; DNA: TGTGCCAGCAGCCCTGGTTGGGGACCCCAGTTCTTC; CDR3: CASSPGWGPQFF
size: few; J: TRBJ1-3; D: NA; V: TRBV7-2; DNA: TGTGCCAGCAGCCCCGGACGGAAACTATCTGGAAACACCATATATTTT; CDR3: CASSPGRKLSGNTIYF
size: NA; J: TRBJ1-1; D: NA; V: TRBV5-1; DNA: TGCGCCAGCAGCACCGGGACTCCCCGCACTGAAGCTTTCTTT; CDR3: CASSTGTPRTEAFF
size: many; J: TRBJ2-1; D: NA; V: TRBV20-1; DNA: TGCAGTGCTAGTACCGGGACCCCCCACCCTGAGGACAATGAGCAGTTCTTC; CDR3: CSASTGTPHPEDNEQFF
size: many; J: TRBJ2-2; D: NA; V: TRBV7-6; DNA: TGTGCCAGCAGCTTAGTCCGACCCGGGGAGCTGTTTTTT; CDR3: CASSLVRPGELFF
size: NA; J: TRBJ2-7; D: NA; V: TRBV4-3; DNA: TGCGCCAGCAGCCACCTCCAGGGGGGTTCCTACGAGCAGTACTTC; CDR3: CASSHLQGGSYEQYF
size: NA; J: TRBJ1-5; D: TRBD1; V: TRBV3-1; DNA: TGTGCCAGCAGCCAAGGGACAGGGTCGAGGAATCAGCCCCAGCATTTT; CDR3: CASSQGTGSRNQPQHF
size: few; J: TRBJ1-6; D: NA; V: TRBV10-3; DNA: TGTGCCAGCGGGACCTCCTATAATTCACCCCTCCACTTT; CDR3: CASGTSYNSPLHF
size: many; J: TRBJ1-2; D: NA; V: TRBV5-5; DNA: TGTGCCAGCAGCTTGACGGGGGTTGACTATGGCTACACCTTC; CDR3: CASSLTGVDYGYTF
size: many; J: TRBJ2-3; D: NA; V: TRBV10-3; DNA: TGTGCCATCCAGACCACCAAGGCAGATACGCAGTATTTT; CDR3: CAIQTTKADTQYF
size: many; J: TRBJ1-1; D: TRBD1; V: TRBV29-1; DNA: TGCAGCGCCTCAAGACAGGGAACTGAAGCTTTTTTT; CDR3: CSASRQGTEAFF
size: NA; J: TRBJ2-5; D: TRBD1; V: TRBV6-5; DNA: TGTGCCAGCAGACTCGGTTACCGGACAGGGGGCGAGACCCAGTACTTC; CDR3: CASRLGYRTGGETQYF
size: NA; J: TRBJ2-1; D: TRBD2; V: TRBV5-1; DNA: TGCGCCAGCAGCTGGGGACTAGCGGGGTACACCTACAATGAGCAGTTCTTC; CDR3: CASSWGLAGYTYNEQFF
size: NA; J: TRBJ2-1; D: TRBD1; V: TRBV7-9; DNA: TGTGCCAGCAGAATATTGGGGGACAGGGGGCCTAACAATGAGCAGTTCTTC; CDR3: CASRILGDRGPNNEQFF
size: NA; J: TRBJ1-1; D: NA; V: TRBV27; DNA: TGTGCCAGCGGCCCCGTGACCGGCACTGAAGCTTTCTTT; CDR3: CASGPVTGTEAFF
size: many; J: TRBJ1-6; D: TRBD1; V: TRBV10-3; DNA: TGTGCCATCAGCTTCGAACAGGACAGGGAAGGTTCACCCCTCCACTTT; CDR3: CAISFEQDREGSPLHF
size: NA; J: TRBJ2-7; D: NA; V: TRBV12-3/TRBV12-4; DNA: TGTGCCAGCAGTTTAGTCGGGGCCGGCTACGAGCAGTACTTC; CDR3: CASSLVGAGYEQYF
size: many; J: TRBJ1-2; D: NA; V: TRBV29-1; DNA: TGCAGCGTTGGGGCAGCAGTAGCTAACTATGGCTACACCTTC; CDR3: CSVGAAVANYGYTF
size: many; J: TRBJ2-1; D: NA; V: TRBV29-1; DNA: TGCAGCGTTGAACAGTCCCGAGCATGGTTCTTC; CDR3: CSVEQSRAWFF
size: few; J: TRBJ2-7; D: NA; V: TRBV7-9; DNA: TGTGCCAGCAGCTTAGACATTAGCTACGAGCAGTACTTC; CDR3: CASSLDISYEQYF